This TCR beta chain appears in the sequencing data of a study of T cell clones after liver transplantation. Study at large: A pre-transplant mixed lymphocyte reaction with TCRbeta sequencing defined graft-donor-reactive clones followed in post-transplant blood. The study's findings and limits: Donor-reactive sequences fell more than third party-reactive ones, suggesting partial deletion.

Germline CDR1 LNHNV, CDR2 YYDKDF (reference sequence). The CDR3 is 15 residues long. V lost 4 bases to trimming and J lost 4 bases; unmatched junction nucleotides: 7. Note on this clone: Its antigen remains unidentified.

Profiling relied on immunoSEQ multiplex PCR, and the TCRdb table lists in-frame clones only, not all of them. This sample has 75,000 to 95,000 clones, with roughly 80% found just once. The sample here was CD4+ T cells from blood, taken 48 months after liver transplant. This chain links TRBV15 with TRBJ2-1; 7 bases line up with TRBD1. The TCR comes from a human patient who received a liver transplant. Some T cells may be supplied by the graft donor. The CDR3 DNA reads as TGTGCCACCAGCACCCGGGGACAGAGTTACAATGAGCAGTTCTTC. Translated: CATSTRGQSYNEQFF. Combining the CDR3 with reference TRBV15 and TRBJ2-1 gives the whole variable domain DAMVIQNPRYQVTQFGKPVTLSCSQTLNHNVMYWYQQKSSQAPKLLFHYYDKDFNNEADTPDNFQSRRPNTSFCFLDIRSPGLGDTAMYLCATSTRGQSYNEQFFGPGTRLTVL.